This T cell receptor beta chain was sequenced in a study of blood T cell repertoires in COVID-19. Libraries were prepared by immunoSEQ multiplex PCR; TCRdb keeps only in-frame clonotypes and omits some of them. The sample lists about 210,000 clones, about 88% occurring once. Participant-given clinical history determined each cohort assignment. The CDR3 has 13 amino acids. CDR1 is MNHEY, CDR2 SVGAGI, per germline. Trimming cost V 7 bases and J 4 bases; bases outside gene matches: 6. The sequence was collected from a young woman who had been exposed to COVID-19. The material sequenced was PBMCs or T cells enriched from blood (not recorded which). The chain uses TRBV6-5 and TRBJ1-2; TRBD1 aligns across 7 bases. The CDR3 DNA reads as TGTGCCAGCAAGACAGGGCTCATCTATGGCTACACCTTC. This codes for CASKTGLIYGYTF.